This T cell receptor (beta chain) was captured in a study of shared clonotypes between healthy human individuals. Profiled with immunoSEQ multiplex PCR; TCRdb holds only in-frame clones, not every one. The table has more than 1 million clones, 78% seen once; the top ten hold approximately 0.5%. The receptor comes from a man aged 18 to 29 in good health. Some clones in this sample may be carry-over from other donors' samples. Sequencing was carried out using memory CD4+ T cells from PBMCs. Subset specified: CD45RA-negative fraction.

In DNA form, the CDR3 reads TGTGCCAGCAGCCCTCGGCGGTGGGGGACCACAGATACGCAGTATTTT. This sequence encodes CASSPRRWGTTDTQYF. The rearrangement joins TRBV4-2 to TRBJ2-3; D possibly matches TRBD1 or TRBD2 (5 bases each). The germline V gene encodes CDR1 LGHNA and CDR2 YNFKEQ. Trimming shortened V by 4 bases and J by 2 bases, and 16 bases separated the two germline ends. The CDR3 totals 16 residues.